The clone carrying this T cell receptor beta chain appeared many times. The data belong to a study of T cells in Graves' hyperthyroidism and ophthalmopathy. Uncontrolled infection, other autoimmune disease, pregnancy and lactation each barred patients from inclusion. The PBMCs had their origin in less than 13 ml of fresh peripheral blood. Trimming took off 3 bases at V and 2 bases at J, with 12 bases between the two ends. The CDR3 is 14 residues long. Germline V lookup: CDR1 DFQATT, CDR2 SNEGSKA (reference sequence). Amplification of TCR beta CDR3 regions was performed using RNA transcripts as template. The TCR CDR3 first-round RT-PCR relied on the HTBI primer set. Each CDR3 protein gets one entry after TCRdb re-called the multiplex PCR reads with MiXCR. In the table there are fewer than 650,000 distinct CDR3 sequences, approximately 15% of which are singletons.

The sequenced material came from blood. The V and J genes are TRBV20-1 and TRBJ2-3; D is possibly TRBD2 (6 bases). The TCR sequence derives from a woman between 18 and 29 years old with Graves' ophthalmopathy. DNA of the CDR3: TGCAGTGCTAGTAGTAGCGGTCCCACAGATACGCAGTATTTT. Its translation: CSASSSGPTDTQYF.